These 15 T cell receptor beta chains were all obtained from the same sample, sequenced in a study of blood T cell repertoires in COVID-19. Sequencing was performed with immunoSEQ multiplex PCR; in TCRdb, only in-frame clones are kept and a portion is missing. The sample includes about 120,000 clones, just under 80% of them seen just once. Sequencing was done on a sample of peripheral blood. Source of these receptors: a human donor in a cohort sampled during active COVID-19.

The V gene is TRBV18, the J gene TRBJ1-1; TRBD1 agrees at 7 bases. The CDR3 sequence is 16 residues long. Germline CDR1 KGHSH, CDR2 LQKENI. The J segment lost 4 bases and the V segment lost 4 bases, leaving 12 bases of the junction unmatched. CDR3 nucleotide sequence: TGTGCCAGCTCACAACTTACAGGGGCTGGATCCACTGAAGCTTTCTTT. Translated: CASSQLTGAGSTEAFF.

J is TRBJ2-3 and V is TRBV7-2, with D maybe TRBD1 (5 bases). V was shortened by 5 bases and J by 2 bases, with 14 bases between the two germline ends. The CDR3 runs to 15 residues. Per the germline V gene, CDR1 is SGHTA and CDR2 is FQGNSA. CDR3 nucleotides: TGTGCCAGCAGCAAACAGGCTTCGCCCACAGATACGCAGTATTTT. It specifies CASSKQASPTDTQYF.

The V gene is TRBV7-3, the J gene TRBJ1-1, with D possibly matching TRBD1 (6 bases). Looked up from germline, CDR1 is SGHTA and CDR2 is FQGTGA. The CDR3 totals 13 residues. V was pared by 4 bases and J by 6 bases, with 12 bases between. This chain's CDR3 is CASSSRGRAEAFF. The CDR3 DNA is TGTGCCAGCAGCTCCAGGGGAAGGGCTGAAGCTTTCTTT.

The V and J genes are TRBV27 and TRBJ1-4; D is undetermined. V was clipped by 2 bases and J by 10 bases, with 11 bases between them. Germline CDR1 MNHEY, CDR2 SMNVEV (reference sequence). CDR3 length: 13 amino acids. The CDR3 nucleotides read TGTGCCAGCAGTTTAACCCCCGGAGGAAAACTGTTTTTT. Translated, it gives CASSLTPGGKLFF.

The gene calls are TRBV4-2 and TRBJ2-2, with D perhaps TRBD1 (5 bases). This CDR3 contains 15 residues. V was shortened by 1 base and J by 13 bases, with 19 bases between the two germline ends. The germline CDR1 and CDR2 sequences are LGHNA and YNFKEQ. DNA of the CDR3: TGTGCCAGCAGCCAAGTCAGGGCGGTGGCTAACGGGCTGTTTTTT. This translates into CASSQVRAVANGLFF.

This sequence joins TRBV7-2 and TRBJ2-3; 9 bases fit TRBD1. This CDR3 is built from 15 residues. The germline V gene encodes CDR1 SGHTA and CDR2 FQGNSA. The V gene end was trimmed by 5 bases and the J gene end by 3 bases; junction bases not matched to a gene: 6. In DNA, the CDR3 is TGTGCCAGCAGCGTCGGACAGGGGAGGACAGATACGCAGTATTTT. Translation: CASSVGQGRTDTQYF.

The chain combines TRBV2 with TRBJ1-2, with a weak D call TRBD1 (6 bases). Germline V lookup: CDR1 SNHLY, CDR2 FYNNEI. The V gene lost 4 bases and the J gene lost 4 bases, with 16 bases spanning the gap. This CDR3 spans 15 amino acids. The CDR3 DNA is TGTGCCAGCAGTGGGGGGGGCAGCTTGGTCTATGGCTACACCTTC. It yields the protein CASSGGGSLVYGYTF. The whole variable domain, filled in from reference TRBV2 and TRBJ1-2, reads EPEVTQTPSHQVTQMGQEVILRCVPISNHLYFYWYRQILGQKVEFLVSFYNNEISEKSEIFDDQFSVERPDGSNFTLKIRSTKLEDSAMYFCASSGGGSLVYGYTFGSGTRLTVV.

The chain couples TRBV7-2 to TRBJ2-1; 9 bases match TRBD1. The CDR3 consists of 15 residues. In germline, CDR1 is SGHTA, CDR2 FQGNSA. Trimming took 3 bases from V and 3 from J; bases not matched to a gene: 3. The CDR3 spells CASSFSDRGYNEQFF. The CDR3 DNA reads TGTGCCAGCAGCTTCTCGGACAGGGGCTACAATGAGCAGTTCTTC. The variable domain in full, completed from reference TRBV7-2 and TRBJ2-1, reads GAGVSQSPSNKVTEKGKDVELRCDPISGHTALYWYRQSLGQGLEFLIYFQGNSAPDKSGLPSDRFSAERTGGSVSTLTIQRTQQEDSAVYLCASSFSDRGYNEQFFGPGTRLTVL.

The rearrangement uses TRBV9 and TRBJ2-5, with 9 positions matching TRBD2. Looked up from germline, CDR1 is SGDLS and CDR2 is YYNGEE. J lost 3 bases, V lost 3 bases, and 3 bases had no gene match. This CDR3 has 14 residues. CDR3 residues: CASSAPSGEETQYF. The CDR3, as DNA: TGTGCCAGCAGCGCCCCTAGCGGGGAAGAGACCCAGTACTTC.

The chain recombines TRBV5-1 with TRBJ2-5, with 9 bases fitting TRBD2. The CDR3 is made up of 15 amino acids. The junction had 5 bases not matched to a gene; V was cut back by 0 bases and J by 5 bases. Germline lookup yields CDR1 SGHRS and CDR2 YFSETQ. CDR3 coding DNA: TGCGCCAGCAGCTTGGGGTTAGCGGGGGTGGAGACCCAGTACTTC. It encodes CASSLGLAGVETQYF. The complete variable domain, with remaining parts taken from reference TRBV5-1 and TRBJ2-5, reads KAGVTQTPRYLIKTRGQQVTLSCSPISGHRSVSWYQQTPGQGLQFLFEYFSETQRNKGNFPGRFSGRQFSNSRSEMNVSTLELGDSALYLCASSLGLAGVETQYFGPGTRLLVL.

The chain recombines TRBV5-1 with TRBJ1-2; TRBD1 matches 12 bases. Germline CDR1 is SGHRS and CDR2 is YFSETQ. CDR3 size: 17 residues. Trimming cost V 3 bases and J 0 bases; bases outside gene matches: 6. The CDR3 reads CASSSYRDRGPNYGYTF. CDR3 sequence (DNA): TGCGCCAGCAGCTCATACCGGGACAGGGGGCCTAACTATGGCTACACCTTC.

The chain combines TRBV30 with TRBJ1-1; 7 bases are a match to TRBD1. The CDR3 length is 12 residues. CDR1 GTSNPN and CDR2 SVGIG come from the germline V gene (reference sequence). V lost 5 bases to trimming and J lost 1 base; unmatched junction nucleotides: 1. CDR3 loop: CAWGTANTEAFF. The CDR3 DNA sequence: TGTGCCTGGGGGACAGCGAACACTGAAGCTTTCTTT.

A few counts support this clone. V is TRBV28 and J is TRBJ1-4; D uncertain. With 3 bases removed from V and 0 bases from J, the gap between germline ends came to 8 bases. The CDR3 has 15 residues. From germline, CDR1 is MDHEN and CDR2 SYDVKM. The CDR3, as DNA: TGTGCCAGCAGTTTTGTCGGTGCAACTAATGAAAAACTGTTTTTT. This gives the protein CASSFVGATNEKLFF.

This rearrangement joins TRBV5-6 to TRBJ1-2; 11 bases agree with TRBD1. The junction had 4 bases not matched to a gene; V was cut back by 2 bases and J by 7 bases. The germline CDR1 and CDR2 sequences are SGHDT and YYEEEE. This CDR3 comprises 14 residues. As DNA, the CDR3 is TGTGCCAGCAGCTTTGGACAGGGGGCAGCTGGCTACACCTTC. Translating gives CASSFGQGAAGYTF.

CDR3 amino acids: CASSLFGGTGELFF. The CDR3 DNA sequence: TGTGCCAGCAGCTTATTTGGGGGGACCGGGGAGCTGTTTTTT. This sequence joins TRBV7-8 and TRBJ2-2; tentative D call: TRBD2 (6 bases). Deletions cut 2 bases from V and 5 bases from J, with 9 bases between. The length of the CDR3 is 14 residues. Per germline, CDR1 SGHVS and CDR2 FQNEAQ.